Listed below are T cell receptor beta chains from one sample, sequenced in a study of immune cell composition in non-small cell lung cancer. Assay used: immunoSEQ multiplex PCR; TCRdb lists only in-frame clones, some missing. The sample yields over 9,500 clones, around 65% seen once. Sequencing was performed on lung tumor tissue. Receptors were obtained from a human donor with non-small cell lung cancer. CDR3s include the opening cysteine and the closing phenylalanine or tryptophan.

J gene,V gene,CDR3 protein
TRBJ1-2,TRBV4-2,CASSQDGQGSYTF
TRBJ1-1,TRBV4-3,CASSQDRGTAPRAFF
TRBJ2-3,TRBV28,CASRLQGADTQYF
TRBJ2-2,TRBV9,CASSPRERSGSSNTGELFF
TRBJ2-3,TRBV2,CASSEFLVGVTTDTQYF
TRBJ1-1,TRBV28,CASSPFDRAYTEAFF
TRBJ2-1,TRBV4-3,CASSQDLLTSGILGVVEQFF
TRBJ2-3,TRBV15,CATSGRGTDTQYF
TRBJ2-7,TRBV18,CASSSGTENYEQYF
TRBJ2-1,TRBV15,CATSRGAGGRNEQFF
TRBJ1-1,TRBV7-2,CASSLAQGVTEAFF
TRBJ2-1,TRBV7-9,CASSHSSGPTFNEQFF
TRBJ2-7,TRBV7-2,CASSLGWGGDGDEQYF
TRBJ2-3,TRBV19,CASSISLAGPVDTQYF
TRBJ1-1,TRBV4-3,CASSPSAYNTGIRNEAFF
TRBJ1-5,TRBV5-1,CASSLAGGGGQPQHF
TRBJ2-1,TRBV18,CASSPLGTSSYNEQFF
TRBJ2-1,TRBV5-4,CASSASSGSSYNEQFF
TRBJ2-3,TRBV7-9,CASSLGTSQDTQYF
TRBJ2-4,TRBV5-1,CASSLDLPGQGRINIQYF
TRBJ2-1,TRBV6-1,CASGPEQFF
TRBJ2-5,TRBV27,CASSRDRVWETQYF
TRBJ2-1,TRBV29-1,CSATGGRALDEQFF
TRBJ2-3,TRBV4-2,CASSQQAGTSVTDTQYF
TRBJ1-5,TRBV14,CASSQFHHTKETALQPQHF
TRBJ2-5,TRBV19,CASSRVHQETQYF
TRBJ2-5,TRBV9,CASSGGQGRETQYF
TRBJ2-2,TRBV11-1,CASSPSSGSSGELFF
TRBJ2-7,TRBV7-8,CASSLGGQSGYEQYF
TRBJ2-3,TRBV21-1,CASSKNKYF
TRBJ2-7,TRBV28,CASSLGGSTDEQYF
TRBJ1-1,TRBV30,CAWSVLTPNTEAFF
TRBJ1-1,TRBV6-1,CAYGTRGGSEAFF
TRBJ2-1,TRBV9,CASSVTSGSRNEQFF
TRBJ2-1,TRBV13,CASSLGVAGGNEQFF
TRBJ2-3,TRBV5-5,CASSFRLASGSGDTQYF
TRBJ1-1,TRBV5-1,CASSLGGSLNTEAFF